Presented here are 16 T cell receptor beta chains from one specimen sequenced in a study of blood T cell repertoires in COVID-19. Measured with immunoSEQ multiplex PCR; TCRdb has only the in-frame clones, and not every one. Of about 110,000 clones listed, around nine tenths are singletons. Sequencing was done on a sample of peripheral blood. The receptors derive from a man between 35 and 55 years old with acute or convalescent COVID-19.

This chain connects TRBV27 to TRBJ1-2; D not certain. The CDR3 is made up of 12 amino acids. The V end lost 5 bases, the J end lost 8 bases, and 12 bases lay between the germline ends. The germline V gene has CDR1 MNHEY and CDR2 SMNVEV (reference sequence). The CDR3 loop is CASSPRTGGYTF. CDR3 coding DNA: TGTGCCAGCAGTCCCCGGACGGGAGGCTACACCTTC.

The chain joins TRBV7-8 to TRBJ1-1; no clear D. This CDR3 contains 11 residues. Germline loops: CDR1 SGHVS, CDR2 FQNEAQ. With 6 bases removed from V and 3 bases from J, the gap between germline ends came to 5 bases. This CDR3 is CASSEDTEAFF. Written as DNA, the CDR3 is TGTGCCAGCAGTGAGGACACTGAAGCTTTCTTT.

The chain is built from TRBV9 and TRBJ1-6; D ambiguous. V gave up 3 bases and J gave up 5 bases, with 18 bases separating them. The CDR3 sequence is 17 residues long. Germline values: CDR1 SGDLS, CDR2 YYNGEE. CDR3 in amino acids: CASSALPTGIDNSPLHF. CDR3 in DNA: TGTGCCAGCAGCGCCCTTCCCACCGGGATTGATAATTCACCCCTCCACTTT.

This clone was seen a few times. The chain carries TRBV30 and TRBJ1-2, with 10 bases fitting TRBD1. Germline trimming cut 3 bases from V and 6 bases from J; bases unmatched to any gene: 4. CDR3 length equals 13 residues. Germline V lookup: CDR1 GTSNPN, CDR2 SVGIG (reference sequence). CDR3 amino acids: CAWRDRGSDGYTF. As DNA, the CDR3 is TGTGCCTGGAGGGACAGGGGGTCGGATGGCTACACCTTC.

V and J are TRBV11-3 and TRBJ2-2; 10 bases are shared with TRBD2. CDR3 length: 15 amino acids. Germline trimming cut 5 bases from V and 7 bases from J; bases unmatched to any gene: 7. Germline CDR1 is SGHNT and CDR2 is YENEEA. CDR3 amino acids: CASSPLLAGDGELFF. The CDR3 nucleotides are TGTGCCAGCAGCCCCCTTCTAGCGGGAGACGGGGAGCTGTTTTTT.

The CDR3 bases are TGTGCCAGCAGCGTAGTAGGGGTAGGGGCCAACGTCCTGACTTTC. This encodes CASSVVGVGANVLTF. This chain uses TRBV9 with TRBJ2-6; perhaps TRBD1 as D (5 bases). Germline V gives CDR1 SGDLS, CDR2 YYNGEE. CDR3 size: 15 residues. Between the trimmed V and J ends, which lost 0 bases and 4 bases, there was a span of 8 bases.

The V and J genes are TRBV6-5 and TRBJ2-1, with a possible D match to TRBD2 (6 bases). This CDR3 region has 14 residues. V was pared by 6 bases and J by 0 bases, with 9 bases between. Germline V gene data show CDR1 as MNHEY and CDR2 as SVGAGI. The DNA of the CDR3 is TGTGCCAGCAGCAGCGGGCTCTCCTACAATGAGCAGTTCTTC. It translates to CASSSGLSYNEQFF.

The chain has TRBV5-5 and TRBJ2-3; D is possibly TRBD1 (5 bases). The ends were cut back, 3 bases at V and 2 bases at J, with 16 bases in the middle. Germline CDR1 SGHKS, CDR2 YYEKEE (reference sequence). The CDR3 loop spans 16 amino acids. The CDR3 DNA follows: TGTGCCAGCAGCTCAGGGCAGCGACAGTACACAGATACGCAGTATTTT. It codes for CASSSGQRQYTDTQYF.

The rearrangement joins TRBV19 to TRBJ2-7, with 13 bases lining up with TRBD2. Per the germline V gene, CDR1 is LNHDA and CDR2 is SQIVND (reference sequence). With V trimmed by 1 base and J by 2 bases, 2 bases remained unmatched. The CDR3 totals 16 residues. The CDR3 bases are TGTGCCAGTAGTATAGGGGGGACTAGCGGGACCTACGAGCAGTACTTC. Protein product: CASSIGGTSGTYEQYF.

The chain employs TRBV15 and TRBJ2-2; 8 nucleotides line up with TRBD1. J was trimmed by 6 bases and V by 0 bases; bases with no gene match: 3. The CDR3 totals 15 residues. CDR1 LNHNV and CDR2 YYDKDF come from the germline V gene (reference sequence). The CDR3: CATSRDSGGPGELFF. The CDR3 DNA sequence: TGTGCCACCAGCAGAGATTCAGGGGGCCCCGGGGAGCTGTTTTTT.

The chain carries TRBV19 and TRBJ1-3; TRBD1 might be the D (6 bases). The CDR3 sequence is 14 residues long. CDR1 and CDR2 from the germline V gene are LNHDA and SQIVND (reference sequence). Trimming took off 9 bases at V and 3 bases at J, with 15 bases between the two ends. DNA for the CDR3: TGTGCCAGCAGGCTCAGGGGCGATGGAAACACCATATATTTT. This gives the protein CASRLRGDGNTIYF.

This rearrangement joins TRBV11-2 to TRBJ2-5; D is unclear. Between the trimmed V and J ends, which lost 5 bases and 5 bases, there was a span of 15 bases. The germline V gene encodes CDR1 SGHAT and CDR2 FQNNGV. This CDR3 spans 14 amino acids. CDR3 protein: CASSPTTQLETQYF. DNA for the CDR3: TGTGCCAGCAGCCCTACCACTCAATTGGAGACCCAGTACTTC.

CDR3 in amino acids: CASSRAPGTESEPQHF. The CDR3 nucleotides are TGTGCCAGCAGCCGGGCTCCTGGGACAGAGAGTGAGCCCCAGCATTTT. The chain links TRBV4-2 to TRBJ1-5, with 7 bases matching TRBD1. Per the germline V gene, CDR1 is LGHNA and CDR2 is YNFKEQ. V was pared by 4 bases and J by 8 bases, with 14 bases of the junction left unmatched. CDR3 length: 16 residues.

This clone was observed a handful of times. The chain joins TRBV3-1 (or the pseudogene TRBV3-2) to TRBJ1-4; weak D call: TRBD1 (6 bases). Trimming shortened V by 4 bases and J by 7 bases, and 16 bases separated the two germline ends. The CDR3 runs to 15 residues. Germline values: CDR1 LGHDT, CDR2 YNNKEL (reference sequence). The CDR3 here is CASSPTGFGSEKLFF. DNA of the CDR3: TGTGCCAGCAGCCCGACAGGATTTGGGTCTGAAAAACTGTTTTTT.

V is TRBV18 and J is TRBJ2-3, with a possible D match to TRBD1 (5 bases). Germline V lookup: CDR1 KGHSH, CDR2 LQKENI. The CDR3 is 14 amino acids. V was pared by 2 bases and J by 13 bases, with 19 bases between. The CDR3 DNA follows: TGTGCCAGCTCACCATACTTAGACAGTGGAAGGGAGTATTTT. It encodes CASSPYLDSGREYF. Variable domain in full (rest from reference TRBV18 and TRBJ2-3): NAGVMQNPRHLVRRRGQEARLRCSPMKGHSHVYWYRQLPEEGLKFMVYLQKENIIDESGMPKERFSAEFPKEGPSILRIQQVVRGDSAAYFCASSPYLDSGREYFGPGTRLTVL.

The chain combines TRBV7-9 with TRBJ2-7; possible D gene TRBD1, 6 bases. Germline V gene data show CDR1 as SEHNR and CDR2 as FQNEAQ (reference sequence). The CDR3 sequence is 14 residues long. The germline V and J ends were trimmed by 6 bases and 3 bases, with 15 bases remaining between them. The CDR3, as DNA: TGTGCCAGCAGTTCCGACCTGACAGGCTACGAGCAGTACTTC. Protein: CASSSDLTGYEQYF.